This TCR beta chain was captured in a study of blood T cell repertoires in COVID-19 (dated by TCRdb to 2018 to 2020). About the full investigation: Samples covering the acute and convalescent phases of COVID-19 were provided by collaborators in the United States, Italy and Spain. The prospective study material was composed of cDNA or gDNA derived from T cells, B-cell-depleted T cells, or PBMCs. Deeply sampled blood TCRbeta repertoires from subjects exposed to, actively infected with, or recovered from COVID-19 were included in the dataset. The repertoires were made available in a free public database intended to serve as a resource for research on the immune response to SARS-CoV-2. Samples were obtained from the ongoing ImmuneRACE study (first 160 participants) and from 1,254 subjects provided by 6 global collaborators. A de-identified subject ID, COVID-19 status, age in years and sex were almost always included in the sample metadata. Where HLA class I and class II types were available, the types were taken from metadata supplied by the sample provider, not from assay-based typing.

Each collaborating institution followed its own protocols to collect whole blood in K2EDTA tubes. For TCRbeta analysis, collaborators shipped samples as frozen whole blood, isolated PBMCs, or DNA extracted from either of those sample types. Of note for this clone: Its specific antigen is unknown. No much larger clone is present one base from it, and per-base qualities are unavailable.

The study at large found these results: Clinical and demographic metadata were provided uncurated, with the amount varying by source and participant.

TCRbeta CDR3 regions were amplified from genomic DNA using the immunoSEQ Assay, a bias-controlled multiplex PCR. Turning to the authors' computational methods: The number of nucleated cells in each sample was estimated from the amplification of reference gene primers within the assay. To quantify the absolute abundance of each unique TCRbeta CDR3 rearrangement, sequence reads were collapsed and filtered. For each sample, productive Simpson clonality was calculated by taking the square root of Simpson's diversity index across productive rearrangements. The table was pulled from immuneACCESS by TCRdb, which kept in-frame rearrangements only. Such tables lose some clones; where checked, under half of the loss comes from unresolved V genes, and the rest has no known cause. The V and J calls and clone size are taken from that table; D and trimming were inferred from the DNA. The sample table lists 60,000 or so clones, approximately 80% of them with a count of one. The ten largest clones take up about an eighth of the sample.

CDR1 and CDR2, looked up from the germline V gene, are SNHLY and FYNNEI. Counted from cysteine to phenylalanine, this CDR3 has 14 amino acids. Left in the record is the CDR3 DNA by itself, 42 bases read in frame from the first base. V gives up 7 bases and J gives up 7 bases, and the segment between their germline ends measures 20 bases. The chain couples TRBV2 to TRBJ2-7; the D segment could be TRBD1, given 7 matching bases. This TCR was recovered from a woman older than 75 with acute or convalescent COVID-19. The sequencing input was peripheral blood. The DNA sequence is as follows: TGTGCCAGCACTGTGGAGGGGGCGGTTAGGGAGCAGTACTTC. Protein translation: CASTVEGAVREQYF.